This T cell receptor (beta chain) was captured by sequencing in a study of blood T cell repertoires in COVID-19. Across the study: The United States, Italy and Spain provided the acute and convalescent COVID-19 samples. The analysed material was cDNA or gDNA that came from T cells, B-cell-depleted T cells, or PBMCs.

Source study methods: Reference gene primers were amplified, and this amplification served to estimate nucleated cell counts. Generated by immunoSEQ multiplex PCR, the TCRdb table keeps only in-frame clones and is missing some. The V and J calls and the clone size are those of that table, but D and trimming were determined from the DNA. The sample lists over 250,000 clones; about 85% were seen once. The trim removed 2 bases at V and 0 bases at J, leaving 11 bases unmatched. CDR1 and CDR2 (germline): SGHDT, YYEEEE. This CDR3 is built from 17 residues. The chain joins TRBV5-6 to TRBJ2-7; 7 nucleotides line up with TRBD1. The sequenced sample consisted of peripheral blood. This clonotype originated in a man aged 55 to 70 who had recovered from COVID-19. This CDR3 is CASSLPRQGTASYEQYF. In DNA form, the CDR3 reads TGTGCCAGCAGCTTACCTCGACAGGGAACCGCCTCCTACGAGCAGTACTTC.